Below, 17 T cell receptor beta chains from the same sample are listed, as sequenced in a study of siplizumab effects on memory and regulatory T cells. The data were produced by immunoSEQ multiplex PCR, yet TCRdb's version contains in-frame clones alone and is incomplete. Among 85,000 to 120,000 clones, about 90% were seen once, and the ten largest hold more than 0.95%. The specimen was CD4+ T cells sorted from blood. These receptors originate from a human donor in good health.

The chain joins TRBV6-5 to TRBJ2-7; D is perhaps TRBD2 (5 bases). Trimming pared 6 bases from V and 4 bases from J, leaving 7 bases between. Germline CDR1 and CDR2: MNHEY and SVGAGI. The CDR3 extends over 11 amino acids. The CDR3 bases are TGTGCCAGCAGGAGGGAGTACGAGCAGTACTTC. The encoded protein is CASRREYEQYF.

Only one count was recorded for this clone. This chain uses TRBV27 with TRBJ2-1; TRBD2 is a possible D gene (7 bases). Germline V CDR1 and CDR2: MNHEY, SMNVEV (reference sequence). The length of the CDR3 is 14 residues. Trimming took off 9 bases at V and 4 bases at J, with 16 bases between the two ends. CDR3 residues: CASSVRGAYNEQFF. The CDR3 DNA is TGTGCCAGTTCTGTTCGGGGGGCTTACAATGAGCAGTTCTTC.

Comments on this clone: Mismatch with germline at one junction end may stem from a read error. The genes are TRBV2 and TRBJ1-5; TRBD1 is a possible D gene (5 bases). The germline V gene has CDR1 SNHLY and CDR2 FYNNEI. The CDR3 has 12 amino acids. This chain's CDR3 is CASSYDSQSQHF. The CDR3 coding sequence is TGTGCCAGCAGTTACGACAGTCAGTCCCAGCATTTT.

This clone turned up a few times. This CDR3 is also generated by other DNA sequences in the sample. The chain combines TRBV19 with TRBJ1-1; D is perhaps TRBD1 (6 bases). This CDR3 comprises 13 residues. V was clipped by 2 bases and J by 3 bases, with 7 bases between them. In germline, CDR1 is LNHDA, CDR2 SQIVND (reference sequence). The CDR3 loop reads CASSIKGDTEAFF. The CDR3 DNA sequence: TGTGCCAGTAGTATAAAGGGGGACACTGAAGCTTTCTTT.

The chain combines TRBV28 with TRBJ2-1; 14 positions match TRBD2. The J segment lost 8 bases and the V segment lost 4 bases, leaving 7 bases of the junction unmatched. CDR1 is MDHEN and CDR2 is SYDVKM in the germline V gene. The length of the CDR3 is 16 residues. CDR3 nucleotide sequence: TGTGCCAGCAGTTCACCGGGACTAGCGGGAGCTGATGAGCAGTTCTTC. This sequence encodes CASSSPGLAGADEQFF.

J is TRBJ2-1 and V is TRBV5-6; a weak D match, TRBD1 (6 bases). CDR3 length: 16 amino acids. Germline CDR1 SGHDT, CDR2 YYEEEE. The V gene lost 4 bases and the J gene lost 9 bases, with 23 bases spanning the gap. The CDR3 protein is CASSRIADRAPREQFF. The DNA of the CDR3 is TGTGCCAGCAGCCGCATCGCGGACAGAGCTCCCCGTGAGCAGTTCTTC.

This chain joins TRBV6-1 and TRBJ2-7, with no clear D. Trimming shortened V by 11 bases and J by 3 bases, and 17 bases separated the two germline ends. Germline V CDR1 and CDR2: MNHNS, SASEGT. This CDR3 is built from 13 residues. CDR3 bases: TGTGCCGGCCCCGCTGTACGCCGCTACGAGCAGTACTTC. Encoded protein: CAGPAVRRYEQYF.

This clone was picked up one time. The J gene is TRBJ2-1, the V gene TRBV9, with D perhaps being TRBD1 or TRBD2 (5 bases each). The V gene's germline CDR1 is SGDLS and CDR2 YYNGEE. This CDR3 comprises 16 residues. Trimming removed 1 base at V and 12 bases at J, with 23 bases between. This CDR3 reads CASSVTVVGGRVGQFF. In nucleotides, the CDR3 is TGTGCCAGCAGCGTAACAGTCGTCGGAGGCAGGGTCGGGCAGTTCTTC.

The chain is built from TRBV18 and TRBJ2-7, with TRBD1 as a possible D gene (6 bases). Germline CDR1 KGHSH, CDR2 LQKENI. The CDR3 is 16 amino acids. Trimming cost V 3 bases and J 6 bases, with 21 bases left between them. The CDR3 here is CASSPLDNTSRGEQYF. The DNA for the CDR3 is TGTGCCAGCTCACCCTTGGACAACACATCCAGGGGCGAGCAGTACTTC. Based on the CDR3 plus reference TRBV18 and TRBJ2-7, the full variable domain is NAGVMQNPRHLVRRRGQEARLRCSPMKGHSHVYWYRQLPEEGLKFMVYLQKENIIDESGMPKERFSAEFPKEGPSILRIQQVVRGDSAAYFCASSPLDNTSRGEQYFGPGTRLTVT.

The chain has TRBV27 and TRBJ2-3; 7 nucleotides align to TRBD1. V gave up 7 bases and J gave up 4 bases; unmatched junction bases: 11. The germline CDR1 and CDR2 sequences are MNHEY and SMNVEV (reference sequence). The CDR3 covers 15 residues. The DNA for the CDR3 is TGTGCCAGCATGCGACAGGGTATCAGCCCAGATACGCAGTATTTT. Protein product: CASMRQGISPDTQYF.

V is TRBV27 and J is TRBJ2-7; D is perhaps TRBD1 or TRBD2 (6 bases each). V was pared by 5 bases and J by 7 bases, with 30 bases between. Germline V gene sequence: CDR1 MNHEY, CDR2 SMNVEV (reference sequence). The CDR3 consists of 18 residues. The CDR3, as DNA: TGTGCCAGCAGTCTTCGCCCCGTCGGGGGCAGTCCTTGGGGGGAGCAGTACTTC. This sequence encodes CASSLRPVGGSPWGEQYF.

The V gene is TRBV7-9, the J gene TRBJ1-3; D call uncertain. V was shortened by 2 bases and J by 1 base, with 12 bases between the two germline ends. Per the germline V gene, CDR1 is SEHNR and CDR2 is FQNEAQ (reference sequence). This CDR3 contains 16 residues. The CDR3 DNA is TGTGCCAGCAGCTTACAGGCCCCTAGTTCTGGAAACACCATATATTTT. Amino acid sequence: CASSLQAPSSGNTIYF.

The rearrangement uses TRBV28 and TRBJ1-2, with 7 bases identical to TRBD1. Looked up from germline, CDR1 is MDHEN and CDR2 is SYDVKM. The CDR3 extends over 13 amino acids. J was trimmed by 3 bases and V by 7 bases; bases with no gene match: 5. This CDR3 reads CASNRGQDYGYTF. In DNA form, the CDR3 reads TGTGCCAGCAACCGTGGACAGGACTATGGCTACACCTTC.

This clone showed up just once. This rearrangement joins TRBV30 to TRBJ1-3; unclear D gene. The V and J ends lost 3 bases and 0 bases respectively, with 9 bases between them. From germline, CDR1 is GTSNPN and CDR2 SVGIG (reference sequence). The CDR3 covers 14 residues. CDR3 sequence reads: CAWSPLLSGNTIYF. The CDR3 DNA follows: TGTGCCTGGAGCCCGCTTCTCTCTGGAAACACCATATATTTT.

This clone was counted only a few times. This chain uses TRBV27 with TRBJ1-4; D gene unclear. The V end was cut by 4 bases, the J end by 4 bases, with 7 bases between. The CDR3 is 13 amino acids. CDR1 and CDR2 (germline): MNHEY, SMNVEV (reference sequence). In DNA form, the CDR3 reads TGTGCCAGCAGTTATCAGTATAATGAAAAACTGTTTTTT. Protein product: CASSYQYNEKLFF.

J is TRBJ2-1 and V is TRBV5-8; 14 bases line up with TRBD2. The junction had 11 bases not matched to a gene; V was cut back by 4 bases and J by 14 bases. CDR1 and CDR2 from the germline V gene are SGHTS and YDEGEE. The CDR3 consists of 15 residues. CDR3 loop: CASSPGLAGVRGEFF. CDR3 DNA sequence: TGTGCCAGCAGCCCGGGACTAGCGGGAGTGAGAGGCGAGTTCTTC.

In nucleotides, the CDR3 is TGTGCCACCCCCAGATTTTCGGAACAGGGATTTACCGAGCAGTACTTC. Protein sequence: CATPRFSEQGFTEQYF. The chain is built from TRBV15 and TRBJ2-7, with D possibly TRBD1 on 6 matching bases. The CDR3 is 16 residues long. V was shortened by 8 bases and J by 6 bases, with 26 bases between the two germline ends. Germline V gives CDR1 LNHNV, CDR2 YYDKDF (reference sequence). The variable domain in full, completed from reference TRBV15 and TRBJ2-7, reads DAMVIQNPRYQVTQFGKPVTLSCSQTLNHNVMYWYQQKSSQAPKLLFHYYDKDFNNEADTPDNFQSRRPNTSFCFLDIRSPGLGDTAMYLCATPRFSEQGFTEQYFGPGTRLTVT.